This entry concerns a single T cell receptor (beta chain). Its specificity is unknown. Germline V CDR1 and CDR2: SGHKS, YYEKEE (reference sequence). The V end lost 1 base, the J end lost 4 bases, and 11 bases lay between the germline ends. The CDR3 spans 14 residues. The data were produced by immunoSEQ multiplex PCR, yet TCRdb's version contains in-frame clones alone and is incomplete. There are fewer than 4,000 clones in the sample; roughly 71% occur only once, and around 7.2% lies in the top ten. Noted time point: postoperative day 105 after intestinal transplantation (dayNNNN = postoperative day). Processing of graft tissue released intraepithelial and lamina propria lymphocytes. The data were obtained in a study of graft-versus-host responses after intestinal transplantation. Study-wide results and caveats: Marrow from the recipient contained GvH clones, some of which had appeared first in ileum or blood. Individuals who had graft-donor T cell macrochimerism had allografts that showed high graft-versus-host to host-versus-graft clonal ratios. Early post-transplant declines in HvG were associated with peak levels of circulating GvH clones.

The sequenced sample was ileum tissue, obtained 105 days after intestinal transplantation. The receptor's source is a human patient who received an intestinal transplant, so some T cells may come from the graft donor. This chain connects TRBV5-5 to TRBJ1-1, with D unresolved. The CDR3 bases are TGTGCCAGCAGCTTGCAAGGGATGAGCACTGAAGCTTTCTTT. It specifies CASSLQGMSTEAFF.